A selection of T cell receptor beta chains follows, all from one sample in a study of T cell repertoires in cytomegalovirus infection. TCRdb reprocessed the reads with MiXCR, giving one entry per CDR3 protein. The data contain roughly 100,000 distinct CDR3 sequences, more than 15% of them singletons. Specimen: PBMCs. These receptors all come from a human donor in good health (CMV status not recorded). Some clones in this sample may be carry-over from other donors' samples. Both conserved end residues are part of each CDR3. A D gene is named only where the DNA matches it firmly. Expanded clones get a size class; other rows say once, few or many, or leave the size out.

J gene,D gene,V gene,clone size,CDR3 DNA,CDR3 protein
TRBJ2-1,.,TRBV2,.,TGTGCCAGCAGTGAAGGGGGGGTTTCCTACAATGAGCAGTTCTTC,CASSEGGVSYNEQFF
TRBJ1-1,.,TRBV7-9,many,TGTGCCAGCAGCTTCGGGGTAAGCCAGTTGAACACTGAAGCTTTCTTT,CASSFGVSQLNTEAFF
TRBJ2-5,TRBD1,TRBV6-2/TRBV6-3,few,TGTGCCAGCAGTTCCTGGACAGGGCCAGAGACCCAGTACTTC,CASSSWTGPETQYF
TRBJ1-2,.,TRBV7-2,many,TGTGCCAGCAGCTTATACTCTGCAGGCAACTATGGCTACACCTTC,CASSLYSAGNYGYTF
TRBJ2-7,.,TRBV27,.,TGTGCCAGCAGTGGGTTGGGATCCTACGAGCAGTACTTC,CASSGLGSYEQYF
TRBJ2-7,TRBD2,TRBV5-6,few,TGTGCCAGCAGCTCCTCTGGGCGGGGGGGCCCCTACGAGCAGTACTTC,CASSSSGRGGPYEQYF
TRBJ2-1,TRBD2,TRBV2,.,TGTGCCAGCAGTGAGACTAGCGGGGGGGCGGTCGCGCAGTTCTTC,CASSETSGGAVAQFF
TRBJ2-7,.,TRBV6-2/TRBV6-3,.,TGTGCCAGCAGAGAAAGCAAGTACGAGCAGTACTTC,CASRESKYEQYF
TRBJ2-3,.,TRBV5-8,few,TGTGCCAGCAGCTTGTTCCCCAACGGCGATACGCAGTATTTT,CASSLFPNGDTQYF
TRBJ1-6,.,TRBV27,many,TGTGCCAGCAGTTTAGGCAGCTATAATTCACCCCTCCACTTT,CASSLGSYNSPLHF
TRBJ1-5,.,TRBV11-1,few,TGTGCCAGCAGCTTAGGGGCCTCGGAAAATCAGCCCCAGCATTTT,CASSLGASENQPQHF
TRBJ2-7,.,TRBV5-6,.,TGTGCCCGATCGGAGGGGGCCTACGAGCAGTACTTC,CARSEGAYEQYF
TRBJ2-4,.,TRBV28,.,TGTGCCAGCAGTTTATCCCCGGTCACTCAGTACTTC,CASSLSPVTQYF
TRBJ1-2,.,TRBV5-4,once,TGTGCCAGCAGCTTGGGGGGGCTGAGCTATGGCTACACCTTC,CASSLGGLSYGYTF
TRBJ2-1,TRBD2,TRBV7-2,many,TGTGCCAGCAGCCAGCGGGGGGCTACCAATGAGCAGTTCTTC,CASSQRGATNEQFF
TRBJ2-1,TRBD1,TRBV7-2,many,TGTGCCAGCAGCCTTAGGGCCAGGGGGCTCGGGAATGAGCAGTTCTTC,CASSLRARGLGNEQFF
TRBJ1-2,.,TRBV19,few,TGTGCCAGTAGTATAGGTTACAGGGACGAGAACTATGGCTACACCTTC,CASSIGYRDENYGYTF
TRBJ2-3,TRBD2,TRBV5-4,.,TGTGCCAGCAGCCCCCAGGGTGGGGGGGGTGATACGCAGTATTTT,CASSPQGGGGDTQYF
TRBJ2-2,.,TRBV7-2,many,TGTGCCAGCAGCTTCGAACCAGGGGAGATGTTTTTT,CASSFEPGEMFF
TRBJ2-2,.,TRBV2,many,TGTGCCAGCAGCCCCGGGACCTCTGGGGCCACCGGGGAGCTGTTTTTT,CASSPGTSGATGELFF
TRBJ1-2,.,TRBV5-1,many,TGCGCCAGCAGCTTGGAGTCGGGGAACCGCTACACCTTC,CASSLESGNRYTF
TRBJ1-5,TRBD1,TRBV28,many,TGTGCCAGCACAGGGGGGCGCGGTCACAATCAGCCCCAGCATTTT,CASTGGRGHNQPQHF
TRBJ2-3,.,TRBV7-9,many,TGTGCCAGCAGCGAGGCCGGGATCACAGATACGCAGTATTTT,CASSEAGITDTQYF
TRBJ2-1,TRBD2,TRBV9,few,TGTGCCAGCAGCGTGACGGGGGGGGCCTACAATGAGCAGTTCTTC,CASSVTGGAYNEQFF
TRBJ2-5,TRBD1,TRBV7-2,many,TGTGCCAGCAGCTTAGTTTGGGGTAGGGGGCGATCCGACCAAGAGACCCAGTACTTC,CASSLVWGRGRSDQETQYF
TRBJ1-2,.,TRBV29-1,many,TGCAGCGTTGAAGAAAGCCAGGATAGTTACGGGGGCTACACCTTC,CSVEESQDSYGGYTF
TRBJ1-2,.,TRBV28,few,TGTGCCAGCCTGAAGGGGGGGGTACTCTATGGCTACACCTTC,CASLKGGVLYGYTF
TRBJ1-1,.,TRBV7-8,many,TGTGCCAGCAGCTTACTGGAGGACACTGAAGCTTTCTTT,CASSLLEDTEAFF
TRBJ2-1,.,TRBV7-2,many,TGTGCCAGCAGCTTCATGGTGGCCAATGAGCAGTTCTTC,CASSFMVANEQFF
TRBJ2-3,.,TRBV28,many,TGTGCCAGCAGTTTCATCAGGGGCCGAGCAGATACGCAGTATTTT,CASSFIRGRADTQYF
TRBJ1-1,.,TRBV7-3,many,TGTGCCAGCAGCTCCGGTCCGGGCAACACTGAAGCTTTCTTT,CASSSGPGNTEAFF
TRBJ1-6,.,TRBV20-1,.,TGCAGTGCTAGAGATAGTTCCGATGGGCCCCTCCACTTT,CSARDSSDGPLHF
TRBJ2-7,.,TRBV7-2,many,TGTGCCAGCAGCTTAGATCCAGTCAACGAGCAGTACTTC,CASSLDPVNEQYF
TRBJ2-6,.,TRBV11-1,many,TGTGCCAGCAGCTCCCGGGACTCTAGGGGGGCCAACGTCCTGACTTTC,CASSSRDSRGANVLTF
TRBJ2-5,TRBD2,TRBV2,few,TGTGCCAGCAGTGAAGCGGGGGAGGGAGAGACCCAGTACTTC,CASSEAGEGETQYF
TRBJ2-1,.,TRBV12-3/TRBV12-4,many,TGTGCCAGCACCCTTACTAGTTGGGATGAGCAGTTCTTC,CASTLTSWDEQFF
TRBJ2-7,TRBD1,TRBV12-5,few,TGTGCTAGTTCCAACCTACAGGGGGGCGAGCAGTACTTC,CASSNLQGGEQYF
TRBJ1-1,.,TRBV6-2/TRBV6-3,many,TGTGCCAGCAGTTACTCGATGCAGGGGCTGAGTTGGATGAACACTGAAGCTTTCTTT,CASSYSMQGLSWMNTEAFF
TRBJ1-2,.,TRBV20-1,few,TGCAGTGCTAGAGATCGACGGGGGAAGGATGGCTACACCTTC,CSARDRRGKDGYTF
TRBJ2-7,TRBD1,TRBV2,.,TGTGCGGGAATCCGGGACAGGGGATCCAACGAGCAGTACTTC,CAGIRDRGSNEQYF
TRBJ1-2,.,TRBV7-2,.,TGTGCCAGCAGCTTAGGTTCCGGGCCCGGGAATGGCTACACCTTC,CASSLGSGPGNGYTF
TRBJ2-7,.,TRBV6-2/TRBV6-3,many,TGTGCCAGCAGTTACTCCCCTTACAAGACAGCCTACGAGCAGTACTTC,CASSYSPYKTAYEQYF
TRBJ2-7,.,TRBV20-1,.,TGCAGTGCTAGAGATGGCCAGGGAGAAGCCTACGAGCAGTACTTC,CSARDGQGEAYEQYF
TRBJ1-5,.,TRBV20-1,.,TGCAGTGCTGGTTCTAGAGGCTTTGGGCCAGGGTATAGCAATCAGCCCCAGCATTTT,CSAGSRGFGPGYSNQPQHF
TRBJ2-2,.,TRBV7-2,many,TGTGCCAGCAGCCTCAGGGGGGTTAACACCGGGGAGCTGTTTTTT,CASSLRGVNTGELFF
TRBJ1-5,.,TRBV5-5,.,TGTGCCAGCAGCCCGACGTTTTTCGAAGCCCAGCATTTT,CASSPTFFEAQHF
TRBJ2-1,.,TRBV12-5,few,TGTGCTAGTGGTTTGGTTTTAAGCGGATCCTACAATGAGCAGTTCTTC,CASGLVLSGSYNEQFF
TRBJ1-5,TRBD1,TRBV25-1,many,TGTGCCAGCAGTGGATCAGGGGGCCATCAGCCCCAGCATTTT,CASSGSGGHQPQHF
TRBJ2-2,TRBD2,TRBV6-2/TRBV6-3,few,TGTGCCAGCAGTTACCTGGCTAGCGGAGTAACCGGGGAGCTGTTTTTT,CASSYLASGVTGELFF
TRBJ1-3,.,TRBV28,.,TGTGCCAGCAGTTTACTTAAAAAAGGAAACACCATATATTTT,CASSLLKKGNTIYF
TRBJ2-1,.,TRBV7-9,many,TGTGCCAGCAGCATCGGGCAGAGGCTAGCTATGGATGAGCAGTTCTTC,CASSIGQRLAMDEQFF
TRBJ1-5,.,TRBV7-3,.,TGTGTCAGCAGCTTAGGGCGCGGGCAGCCCCAGCATTTT,CVSSLGRGQPQHF
TRBJ2-7,TRBD1,TRBV7-9,.,TGTGCCAGCAGATCCGAGAAGGGACAGGGGAACTACGAGCAGTACTTC,CASRSEKGQGNYEQYF
TRBJ1-1,TRBD1,TRBV23-1,.,TGCGCCAGCAGTCAACCTGCCAGGGGGGGGAGGTACACTGAAGCTTTCTTT,CASSQPARGGRYTEAFF
TRBJ1-2,TRBD1,TRBV6-5,many,TGTGCCAGCAGCCGGTCAAACAGGGGGCGGATCGGTGGCTACACCTTC,CASSRSNRGRIGGYTF
TRBJ2-3,.,TRBV7-9,many,TGTGCCAGCAGCCGAAGGAGCGGTAGCACAGATACGCAGTATTTT,CASSRRSGSTDTQYF